These 6 T cell receptor beta chains share one sample of origin, sequenced in a study of molecular identifiers for immune sequencing clone quantification. TCRdb re-called the PCR reads with MiXCR, one entry per CDR3 protein. The sample lists some 680,000 distinct CDR3 sequences, around 25% seen once, with about 0.78% in the top ten. Sequencing was done on a sample of naive CD8+ T cells from blood, with Jurkat cell RNA spiked in. As to subset: FACS-sorted CD8+CD4-CCR7+CD45RA+ naive T cells. These receptors all come from a human donor in good health. Some libraries in this study had Jurkat cell RNA spiked in.

Regarding this clonotype: A single base separates this from a much larger clone, so it may be a read error. The J gene is TRBJ2-1, the V gene TRBV6-5; 7 nucleotides match TRBD2. Germline V lookup: CDR1 MNHEY, CDR2 SVGAGI. CDR3 length: 15 residues. The CDR3 DNA reads TGTGCCTGCAGTTACGGCGGGAGCACCTACAATGAGCAGTTCTTC. Its protein is CACSYGGSTYNEQFF.

This clonotype appeared many times. The chain carries TRBV14 and TRBJ2-7; D possibly corresponds to TRBD1 (5 bases). Trimming left V 2 bases short and J 0 bases short, with 11 bases between. Germline assignment: CDR1 SGHDN and CDR2 FVKESK. The length of the CDR3 is 15 residues. The chain's CDR3 is CASSQQTVSSYEQYF. The CDR3 bases are TGTGCCAGCAGCCAACAGACAGTTAGCTCCTACGAGCAGTACTTC.

This clonotype was detected only a few times. This chain connects TRBV6-2 or TRBV6-3 to TRBJ2-7; TRBD1 matches 8 bases. The trim removed 7 bases at V and 6 bases at J, leaving 11 bases unmatched. Germline assignment: CDR1 MNHEY and CDR2 SVGEGT. This CDR3 is 14 amino acids long. This CDR3 reads CASNPGTGISEQYF. The CDR3 nucleotides are TGTGCCAGCAACCCCGGGACAGGAATCAGCGAGCAGTACTTC.

This clonotype was recorded a few times. This sequence joins TRBV6-5 and TRBJ2-1; D gene unclear. V shed 4 bases and J shed 7 bases, with 5 bases lying between them. Germline V gives CDR1 MNHEY, CDR2 SVGAGI. The CDR3 contains 11 residues. The DNA for the CDR3 is TGTGCCAGCAGTTTACGTAATGAGCAGTTCTTC. Translated, it gives CASSLRNEQFF.

V and J are TRBV5-4 and TRBJ2-5; no definite D call. Deletions cut 1 base from V and 2 bases from J, with 18 bases between. Germline CDR1 is SGHNT and CDR2 is YYREEE (reference sequence). The CDR3 is 17 amino acids. CDR3 region: CASSLRSTGLLQETQYF. The CDR3 bases are TGTGCCAGCAGCTTGCGATCAACCGGTTTGCTGCAAGAGACCCAGTACTTC.

The table lists this clonotype with many counts. The chain couples TRBV4-1 to TRBJ2-1, with D hard to call. Germline values: CDR1 MGHRA, CDR2 YSYEKL. The CDR3 covers 14 residues. V lost 6 bases and J lost 6, with 15 bases in between. The CDR3 nucleotides are TGCGCCAGCAGTCACCCGGCCACTGTCAATGAGCAGTTCTTC. It translates to CASSHPATVNEQFF.